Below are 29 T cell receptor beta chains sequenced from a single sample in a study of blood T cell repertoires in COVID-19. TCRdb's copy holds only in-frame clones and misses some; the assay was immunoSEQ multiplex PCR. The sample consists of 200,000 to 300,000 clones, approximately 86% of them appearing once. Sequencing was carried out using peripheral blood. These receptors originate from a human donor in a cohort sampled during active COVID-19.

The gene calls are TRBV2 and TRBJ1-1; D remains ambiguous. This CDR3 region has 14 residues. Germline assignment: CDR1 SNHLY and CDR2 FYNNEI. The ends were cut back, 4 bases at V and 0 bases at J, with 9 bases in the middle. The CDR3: CASSVTTMNTEAFF. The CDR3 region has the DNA TGTGCCAGCAGTGTTACCACTATGAACACTGAAGCTTTCTTT.

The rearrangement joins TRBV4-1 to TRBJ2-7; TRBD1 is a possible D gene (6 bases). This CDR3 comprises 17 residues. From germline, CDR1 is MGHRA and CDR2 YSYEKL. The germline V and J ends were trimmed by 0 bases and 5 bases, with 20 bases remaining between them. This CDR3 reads CASSQDEGARGNNEQYF. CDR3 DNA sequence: TGCGCCAGCAGCCAAGATGAGGGAGCAAGGGGGAACAACGAGCAGTACTTC.

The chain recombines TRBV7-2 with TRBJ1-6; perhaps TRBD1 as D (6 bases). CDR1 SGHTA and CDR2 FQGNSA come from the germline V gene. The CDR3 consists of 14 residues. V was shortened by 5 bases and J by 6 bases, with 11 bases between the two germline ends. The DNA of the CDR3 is TGTGCCAGCAGCCGTTGGGGGCCTAATTCACCCCTCCACTTT. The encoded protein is CASSRWGPNSPLHF.

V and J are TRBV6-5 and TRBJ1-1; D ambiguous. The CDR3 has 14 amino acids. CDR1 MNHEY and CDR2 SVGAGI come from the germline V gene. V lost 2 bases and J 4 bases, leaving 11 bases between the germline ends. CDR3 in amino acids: CASSYEGWGTEAFF. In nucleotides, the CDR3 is TGTGCCAGCAGTTACGAGGGATGGGGCACTGAAGCTTTCTTT.

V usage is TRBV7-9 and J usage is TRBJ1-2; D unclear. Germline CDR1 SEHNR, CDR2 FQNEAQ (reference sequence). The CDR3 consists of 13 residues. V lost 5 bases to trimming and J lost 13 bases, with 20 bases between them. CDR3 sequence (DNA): TGTGCCAGCAGCCCACCCAGGACCGGAGGATCCACCTTC. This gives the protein CASSPPRTGGSTF.

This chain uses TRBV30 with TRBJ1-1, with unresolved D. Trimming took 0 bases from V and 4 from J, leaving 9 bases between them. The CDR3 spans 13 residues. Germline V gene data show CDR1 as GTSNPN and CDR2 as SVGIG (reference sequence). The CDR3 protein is CAWSVGRFTEAFF. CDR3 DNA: TGTGCCTGGAGTGTAGGGAGGTTCACTGAAGCTTTCTTT.

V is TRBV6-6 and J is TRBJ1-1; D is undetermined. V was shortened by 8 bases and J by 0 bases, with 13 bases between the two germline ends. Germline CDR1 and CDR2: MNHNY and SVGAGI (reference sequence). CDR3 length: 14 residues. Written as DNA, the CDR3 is TGTGCCAGCGGTAGCGAACTAATGAACACTGAAGCTTTCTTT. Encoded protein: CASGSELMNTEAFF.

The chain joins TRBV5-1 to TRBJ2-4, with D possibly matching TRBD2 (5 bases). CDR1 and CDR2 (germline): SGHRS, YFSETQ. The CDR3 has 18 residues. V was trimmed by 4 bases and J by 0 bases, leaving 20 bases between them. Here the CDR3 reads CASSPAGVRDLAKNIQYF. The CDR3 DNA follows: TGCGCCAGCAGCCCGGCGGGCGTGCGAGATCTAGCCAAAAACATTCAGTACTTC.

CDR3 sequence reads: CASSISDRGDYEQYF. CDR3 nucleotides: TGTGCCAGCAGCATCTCTGACAGGGGGGATTACGAGCAGTACTTC. V and J are TRBV21-1 and TRBJ2-7; no DNA check was done on the table's D call, TRBD1. TRBV21-1 represents a pseudogene. This CDR3 region has 15 residues.

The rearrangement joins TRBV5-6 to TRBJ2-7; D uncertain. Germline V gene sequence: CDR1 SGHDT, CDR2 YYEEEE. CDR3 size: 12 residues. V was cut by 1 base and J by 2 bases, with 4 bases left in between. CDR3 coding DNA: TGTGCCAGCAGCTTGCAGGCCTACGAGCAGTACTTC. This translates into CASSLQAYEQYF.

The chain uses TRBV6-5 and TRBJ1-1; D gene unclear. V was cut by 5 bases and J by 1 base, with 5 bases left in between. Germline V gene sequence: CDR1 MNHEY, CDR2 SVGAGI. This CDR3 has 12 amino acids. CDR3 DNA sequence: TGTGCCAGCAGTCCCCGGAACACTGAAGCTTTCTTT. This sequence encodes CASSPRNTEAFF.

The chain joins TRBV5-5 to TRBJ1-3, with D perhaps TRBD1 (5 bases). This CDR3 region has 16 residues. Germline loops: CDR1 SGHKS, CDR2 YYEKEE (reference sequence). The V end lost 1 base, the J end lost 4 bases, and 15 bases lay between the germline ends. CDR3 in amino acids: CASSLTLGGFGNTIYF. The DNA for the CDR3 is TGTGCCAGCAGCTTGACCCTGGGGGGGTTCGGAAACACCATATATTTT.

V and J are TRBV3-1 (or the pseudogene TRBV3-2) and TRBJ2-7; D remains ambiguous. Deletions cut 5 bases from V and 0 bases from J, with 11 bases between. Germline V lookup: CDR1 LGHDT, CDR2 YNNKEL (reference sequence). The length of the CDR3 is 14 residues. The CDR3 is CASSTRVPSYEQYF. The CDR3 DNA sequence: TGTGCCAGCAGCACCCGGGTTCCCTCCTACGAGCAGTACTTC.

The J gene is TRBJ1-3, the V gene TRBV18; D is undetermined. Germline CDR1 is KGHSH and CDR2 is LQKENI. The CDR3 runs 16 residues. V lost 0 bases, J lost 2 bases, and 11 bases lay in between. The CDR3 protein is CASSPPGRGAGNTIYF. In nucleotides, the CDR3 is TGTGCCAGCTCACCACCAGGCCGGGGAGCTGGAAACACCATATATTTT.

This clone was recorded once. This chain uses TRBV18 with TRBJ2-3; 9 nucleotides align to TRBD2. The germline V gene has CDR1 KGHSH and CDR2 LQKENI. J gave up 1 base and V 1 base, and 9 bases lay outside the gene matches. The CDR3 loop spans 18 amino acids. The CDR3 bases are TGTGCCAGCTCACCACGGGGGTCTAGCGGGGTTCGCACAGATACGCAGTATTTT. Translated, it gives CASSPRGSSGVRTDTQYF.

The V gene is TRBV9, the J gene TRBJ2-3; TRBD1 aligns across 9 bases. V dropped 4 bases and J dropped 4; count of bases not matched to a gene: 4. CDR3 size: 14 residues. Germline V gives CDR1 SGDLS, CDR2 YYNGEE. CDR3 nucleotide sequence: TGTGCCAGCAGCCTGGGACAGGGCTCAGATACGCAGTATTTT. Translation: CASSLGQGSDTQYF.

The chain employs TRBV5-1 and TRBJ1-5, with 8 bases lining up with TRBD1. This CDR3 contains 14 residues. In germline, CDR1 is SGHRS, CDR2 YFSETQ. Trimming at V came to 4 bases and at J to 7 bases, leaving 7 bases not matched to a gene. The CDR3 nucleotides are TGCGCCAGCAGCGTTGGACAGGGTGCCCAGCCCCAGCATTTT. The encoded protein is CASSVGQGAQPQHF.

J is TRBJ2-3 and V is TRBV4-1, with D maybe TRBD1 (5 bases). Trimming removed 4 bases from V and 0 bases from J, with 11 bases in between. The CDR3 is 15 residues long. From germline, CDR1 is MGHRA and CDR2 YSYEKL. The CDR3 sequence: CASSLGHTSTDTQYF. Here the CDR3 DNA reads TGCGCCAGCAGCCTAGGACACACTAGCACAGATACGCAGTATTTT.

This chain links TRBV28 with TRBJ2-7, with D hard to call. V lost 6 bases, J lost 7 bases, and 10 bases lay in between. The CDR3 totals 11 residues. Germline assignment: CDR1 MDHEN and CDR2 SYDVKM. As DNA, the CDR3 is TGTGCCAGCAGAGGAGAGGAGGAGCAGTACTTC. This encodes CASRGEEEQYF.

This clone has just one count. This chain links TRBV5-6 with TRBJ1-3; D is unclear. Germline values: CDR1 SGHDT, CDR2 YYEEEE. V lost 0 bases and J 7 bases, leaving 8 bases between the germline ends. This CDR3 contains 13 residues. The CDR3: CASSLGLYNTIYF. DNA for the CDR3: TGTGCCAGCAGCTTGGGACTGTATAACACCATATATTTT.

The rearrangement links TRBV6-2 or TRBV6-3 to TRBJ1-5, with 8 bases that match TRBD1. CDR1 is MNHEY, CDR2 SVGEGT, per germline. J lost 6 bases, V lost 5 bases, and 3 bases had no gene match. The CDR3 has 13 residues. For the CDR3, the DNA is TGTGCCAGCAGTGCTACAGGGGGTCAGCCCCAGCATTTT. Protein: CASSATGGQPQHF.

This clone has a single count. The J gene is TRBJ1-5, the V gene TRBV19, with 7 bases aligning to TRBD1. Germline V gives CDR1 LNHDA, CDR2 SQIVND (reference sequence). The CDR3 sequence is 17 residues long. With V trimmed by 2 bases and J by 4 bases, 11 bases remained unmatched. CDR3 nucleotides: TGTGCCAGTAGTATAAGTAGGGCAGGGGGAAGGAATCAGCCCCAGCATTTT. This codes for CASSISRAGGRNQPQHF.

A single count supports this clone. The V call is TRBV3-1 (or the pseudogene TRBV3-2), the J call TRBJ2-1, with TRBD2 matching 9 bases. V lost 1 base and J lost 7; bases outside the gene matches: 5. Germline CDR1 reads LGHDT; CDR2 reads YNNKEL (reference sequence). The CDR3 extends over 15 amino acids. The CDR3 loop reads CASSQGRGGRNEQFF. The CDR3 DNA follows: TGTGCCAGCAGCCAAGGGCGGGGGGGCCGAAATGAGCAGTTCTTC.

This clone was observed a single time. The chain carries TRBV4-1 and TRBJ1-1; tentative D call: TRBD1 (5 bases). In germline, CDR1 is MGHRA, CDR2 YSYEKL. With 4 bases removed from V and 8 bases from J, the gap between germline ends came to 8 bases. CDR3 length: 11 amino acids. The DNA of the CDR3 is TGCGCCAGCAGCCGAAACAGGGAAGCTTTCTTT. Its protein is CASSRNREAFF.

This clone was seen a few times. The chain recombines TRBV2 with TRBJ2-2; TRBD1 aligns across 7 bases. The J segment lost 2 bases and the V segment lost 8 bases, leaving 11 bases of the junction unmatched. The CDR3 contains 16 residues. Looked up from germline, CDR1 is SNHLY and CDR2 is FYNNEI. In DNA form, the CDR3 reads TGTGCCAGCCGTCCCACAGGGGCCTTCAACACCGGGGAGCTGTTTTTT. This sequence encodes CASRPTGAFNTGELFF.

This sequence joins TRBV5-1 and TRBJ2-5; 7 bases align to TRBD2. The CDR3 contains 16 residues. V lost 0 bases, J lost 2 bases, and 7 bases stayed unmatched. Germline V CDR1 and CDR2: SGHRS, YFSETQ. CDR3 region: CASSLGGRLVQETQYF. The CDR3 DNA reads TGCGCCAGCAGCTTGGGCGGGAGACTGGTTCAAGAGACCCAGTACTTC.

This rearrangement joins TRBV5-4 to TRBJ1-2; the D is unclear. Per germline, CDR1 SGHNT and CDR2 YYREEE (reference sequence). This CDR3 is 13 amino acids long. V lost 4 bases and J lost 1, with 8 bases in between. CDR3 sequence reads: CASSRTDNYGYTF. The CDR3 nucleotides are TGTGCCAGCAGCCGCACAGATAACTATGGCTACACCTTC.

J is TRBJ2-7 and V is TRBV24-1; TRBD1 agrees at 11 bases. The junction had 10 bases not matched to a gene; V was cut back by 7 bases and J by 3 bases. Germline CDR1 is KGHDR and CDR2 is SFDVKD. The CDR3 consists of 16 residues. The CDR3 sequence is CATRALGQGAGYEQYF. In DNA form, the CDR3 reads TGTGCCACCAGAGCACTCGGACAGGGGGCAGGCTACGAGCAGTACTTC.

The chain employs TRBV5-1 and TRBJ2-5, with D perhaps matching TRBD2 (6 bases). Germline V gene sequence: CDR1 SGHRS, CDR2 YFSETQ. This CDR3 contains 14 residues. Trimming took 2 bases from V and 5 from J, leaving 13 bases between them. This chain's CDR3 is CASSLAGVGETQYF. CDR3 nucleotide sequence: TGCGCCAGCAGCTTAGCGGGTGTGGGGGAGACCCAGTACTTC. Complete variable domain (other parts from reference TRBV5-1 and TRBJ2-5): KAGVTQTPRYLIKTRGQQVTLSCSPISGHRSVSWYQQTPGQGLQFLFEYFSETQRNKGNFPGRFSGRQFSNSRSEMNVSTLELGDSALYLCASSLAGVGETQYFGPGTRLLVL.